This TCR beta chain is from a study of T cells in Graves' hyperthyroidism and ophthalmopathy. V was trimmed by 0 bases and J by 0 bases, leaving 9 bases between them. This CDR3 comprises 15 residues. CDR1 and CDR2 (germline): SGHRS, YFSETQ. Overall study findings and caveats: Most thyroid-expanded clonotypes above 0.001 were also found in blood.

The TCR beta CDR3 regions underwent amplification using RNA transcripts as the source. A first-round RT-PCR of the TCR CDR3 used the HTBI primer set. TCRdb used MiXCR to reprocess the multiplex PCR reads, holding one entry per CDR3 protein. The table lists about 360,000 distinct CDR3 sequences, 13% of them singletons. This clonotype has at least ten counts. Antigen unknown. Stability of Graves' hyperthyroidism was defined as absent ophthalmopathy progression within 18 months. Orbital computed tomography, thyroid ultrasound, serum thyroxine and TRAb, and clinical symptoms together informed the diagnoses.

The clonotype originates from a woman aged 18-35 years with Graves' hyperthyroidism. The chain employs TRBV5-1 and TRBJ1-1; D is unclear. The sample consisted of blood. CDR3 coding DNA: TGCGCCAGCAGCTTGGGGACGGTCATGAACACTGAAGCTTTCTTT. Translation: CASSLGTVMNTEAFF.